This TCR beta chain was identified during a study of shared clonotypes between healthy human individuals. Study results and limitations: A reduction in generation probabilities was seen for non-shared clonotypes relative to those shared by all four donors.

As to this clone: Its specificity is unknown.

CDR1 and CDR2 (germline): MGHDK, SYGVNS. J was trimmed by 2 bases and V by 8 bases; bases with no gene match: 12. CDR3 size: 16 residues. Method: immunoSEQ multiplex PCR; TCRdb's copy keeps in-frame clones and lacks some. The data contain about 2.5 million clones, just under 95% of them seen just once; the ten biggest clones take up around 0.38%. The V and J genes are TRBV25-1 and TRBJ2-1; 7 bases match TRBD2. This sequence was found in a man between 18 and 35 years old in good health. Some clones in this sample may be carry-over from other donors' samples. Input material: naive CD4+ T cells from PBMCs. Subset noted: CD45RA+ positively selected. The CDR3 nucleotides are TGTGCCAGCCAGGTAGGCGGCGGGAGAACCTACAATGAGCAGTTCTTC. Translation gives CASQVGGGRTYNEQFF.